What follows is one TCR beta chain and its context. The data stem from a study of blood T cell repertoires in COVID-19. The data were produced by immunoSEQ multiplex PCR, yet TCRdb's version contains in-frame clones alone and is incomplete. The profile covers approximately 280,000 clones, with more than 75% appearing a single time and about 2.7% taken by the ten largest. Residents of around 24 US areas, aged about 18 to 89 years, made up the participants. This TCR came from a woman between 18 and 29 years old who had recovered from COVID-19. Sequenced sample: PBMCs or T cells enriched from blood (not recorded which).

The CDR3 sequence: CASSFSGTGVGYTF. The CDR3 DNA reads as TGTGCCAGCAGCTTCTCCGGGACAGGGGTTGGCTACACCTTC. The rearrangement links TRBV5-5 to TRBJ1-2; the match to TRBD1 covers 10 bases. Germline V CDR1 and CDR2: SGHKS, YYEKEE (reference sequence). The trim removed 2 bases at V and 7 bases at J, leaving 5 bases unmatched. The CDR3 runs 14 residues.